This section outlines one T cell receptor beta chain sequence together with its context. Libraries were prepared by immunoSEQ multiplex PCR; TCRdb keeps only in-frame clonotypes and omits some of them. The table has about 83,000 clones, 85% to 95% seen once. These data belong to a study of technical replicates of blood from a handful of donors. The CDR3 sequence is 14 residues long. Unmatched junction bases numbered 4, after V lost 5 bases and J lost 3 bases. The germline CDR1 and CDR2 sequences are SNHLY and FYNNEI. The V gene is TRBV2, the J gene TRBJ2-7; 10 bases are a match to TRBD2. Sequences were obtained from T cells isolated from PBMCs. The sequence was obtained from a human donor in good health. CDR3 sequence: CASSLRLAGYEQYF. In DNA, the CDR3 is TGTGCCAGCAGTCTCCGACTAGCGGGCTACGAGCAGTACTTC.